This note documents a single T cell receptor beta chain sequence. The antigen remains unidentified. CDR3 length: 16 residues. The V gene's germline CDR1 is SEHNR and CDR2 FQNEAQ (reference sequence). Germline trimming cut 3 bases from V and 11 bases from J; bases unmatched to any gene: 18. This sample is part of a study of T cells in Graves' hyperthyroidism and ophthalmopathy. Regarding the study as a whole: Also found in blood were most expanded thyroid clonotypes above 0.001. The model made its ophthalmopathy prediction, and onset followed a median approximately 6 months later. From stable hyperthyroidism, ophthalmopathy was separated by a 13 V-J model.

Stability of Graves' hyperthyroidism was defined as absent ophthalmopathy progression within 18 months. Amplified regions were TCR beta CDR3 sequences from RNA transcripts. TCR CDR3 regions were first amplified by RT-PCR with HTBI primers. TCRdb reprocessed the multiplex PCR reads via MiXCR and lists one record per CDR3 protein. The sample lists roughly 570,000 distinct CDR3 sequences, under 60% occurring once. Sequences were obtained from peripheral blood or thyroid tissue (not recorded which). The receptor's source is a woman in her late teens or twenties with Graves' hyperthyroidism. The gene calls are TRBV7-9 and TRBJ2-5; the match to TRBD2 covers 7 bases. CDR3 in amino acids: CASSFSLAVQTDTQYF. In DNA form, the CDR3 reads TGTGCCAGCAGCTTCAGTCTAGCGGTCCAGACAGATACGCAGTACTTC. The variable domain in full, completed from reference TRBV7-9 and TRBJ2-5, reads DTGVSQNPRHKITKRGQNVTFRCDPISEHNRLYWYRQTLGQGPEFLTYFQNEAQLEKSRLLSDRFSAERPKGSFSTLEIQRTEQGDSAMYLCASSFSLAVQTDTQYFGPGTRLLVL.